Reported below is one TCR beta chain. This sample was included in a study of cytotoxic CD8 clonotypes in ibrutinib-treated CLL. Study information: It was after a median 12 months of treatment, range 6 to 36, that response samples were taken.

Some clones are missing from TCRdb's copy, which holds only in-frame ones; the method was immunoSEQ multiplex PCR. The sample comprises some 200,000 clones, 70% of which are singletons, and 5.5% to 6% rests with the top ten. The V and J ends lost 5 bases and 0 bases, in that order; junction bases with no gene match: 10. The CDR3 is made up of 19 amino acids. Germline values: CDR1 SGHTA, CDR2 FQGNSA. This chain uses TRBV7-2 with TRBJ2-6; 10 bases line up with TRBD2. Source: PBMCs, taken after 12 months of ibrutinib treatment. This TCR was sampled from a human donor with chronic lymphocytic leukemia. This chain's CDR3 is CASSPAGSGRLSGANVLTF. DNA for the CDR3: TGTGCCAGCAGCCCTGCAGGTAGCGGGAGGCTCTCTGGGGCCAACGTCCTGACTTTC.